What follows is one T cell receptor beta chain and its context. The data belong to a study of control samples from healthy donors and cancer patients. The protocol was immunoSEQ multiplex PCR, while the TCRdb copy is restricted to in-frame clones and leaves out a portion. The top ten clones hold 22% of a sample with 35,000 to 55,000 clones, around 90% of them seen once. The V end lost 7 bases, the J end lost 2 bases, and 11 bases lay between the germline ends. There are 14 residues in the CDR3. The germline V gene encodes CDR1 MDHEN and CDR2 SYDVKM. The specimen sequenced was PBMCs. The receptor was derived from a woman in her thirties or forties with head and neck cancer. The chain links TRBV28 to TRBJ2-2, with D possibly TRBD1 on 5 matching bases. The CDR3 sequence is CASNRGQNTGELFF. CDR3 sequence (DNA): TGTGCCAGCAATAGGGGCCAAAACACCGGGGAGCTGTTTTTT.